Described below is a single T cell receptor (beta chain) sequence and its context. This entry is derived from a study of blood T cell repertoires in COVID-19. About the study: The United States, Italy and Spain supplied acute and convalescent COVID-19 samples.

Original processing notes: Counts of nucleated cells, estimated from reference gene primer amplification, were obtained. The table came from immunoSEQ multiplex PCR; TCRdb's copy has only in-frame clones and leaves some out. V and J calls and clone size are copied from that table; D and trimming were computed from the DNA. The sample records about 160,000 clones, less than 85% being singletons. The TCR originated in a middle-aged woman with COVID-19, enrolled during active disease. The sequenced sample was peripheral blood.

The CDR3 sequence: CASSGTGTSGYNEQFF. CDR3 nucleotide sequence: TGTGCCAGTAGTGGCACCGGGACTAGCGGGTACAATGAGCAGTTCTTC. The chain couples TRBV19 to TRBJ2-1; TRBD2 aligns across 12 bases. This CDR3 comprises 16 residues. Trimming took 5 bases from V and 4 from J; bases not matched to a gene: 6. Germline loops: CDR1 LNHDA, CDR2 SQIVND (reference sequence).